These 5 T cell receptor beta chains were all obtained from the same sample, sequenced in a study of identical twins. MiXCR was run by TCRdb on the 5' RACE reads, yielding one entry per CDR3 protein. Among 690,000 or so distinct CDR3 sequences listed, 8.6% were seen once. In addition, the sample was reused for a study of yellow fever vaccine responses in identical twins.

Sample: PBMCs. These receptors came from a woman under 30 in good health.

This clonotype was counted only a few times. This sequence joins TRBV25-1 and TRBJ2-7; D may be TRBD2 (6 bases). Germline V gives CDR1 MGHDK, CDR2 SYGVNS. Trimming removed 10 bases from V and 5 bases from J, with 12 bases in between. The CDR3 is 11 amino acids. The CDR3 region has the DNA TGTGCCACCCGAGGGAGGCACGAGCAGTACTTC. It yields the protein CATRGRHEQYF.

In its sample, this clonotype was seen a few times. The chain is built from TRBV11-2 and TRBJ2-5, with 8 positions matching TRBD2. Per the germline V gene, CDR1 is SGHAT and CDR2 is FQNNGV. The V and J ends lost 5 bases and 3 bases, in that order; junction bases with no gene match: 8. The CDR3 is 15 residues long. CDR3 bases: TGTGCCAGCAGCCATGGGCTAGCGGGTGAAGAGACCCAGTACTTC. This sequence encodes CASSHGLAGEETQYF.

The V call is TRBV7-3, the J call TRBJ2-1, with 16 positions matching TRBD2. The germline CDR1 and CDR2 sequences are SGHTA and FQGTGA. The CDR3 has 16 residues. Losses at the gene ends were 6 bases for V and 8 bases for J; bases not matched to a gene: 7. The CDR3 DNA follows: TGTGCCAGCAGTCCCCCGGGACTAGCGGGGGGGCATGAGCAGTTCTTC. Amino acids: CASSPPGLAGGHEQFF.

At least ten counts were recorded for this clonotype. The chain joins TRBV7-9 to TRBJ2-2, with 9 bases that match TRBD1. The V and J ends lost 10 bases and 6 bases, in that order; junction bases with no gene match: 9. Germline values: CDR1 SEHNR, CDR2 FQNEAQ (reference sequence). This CDR3 has 14 residues. The CDR3 here is CATTGGVMSGELFF. As DNA, the CDR3 is TGTGCCACCACAGGGGGCGTAATGTCCGGGGAGCTGTTTTTT.

There are a few counts of this clonotype. The genes are TRBV6-5 and TRBJ2-1; D not resolved. This CDR3 contains 13 residues. Germline CDR1 is MNHEY and CDR2 is SVGAGI. V was cut by 2 bases and J by 8 bases, with 10 bases left in between. CDR3 loop: CASSYTQSDEQFF. The CDR3 DNA follows: TGTGCCAGCAGTTACACCCAGTCCGATGAGCAGTTCTTC.